The following is a T cell receptor (beta chain) sequence with its context. Its target antigen remains unknown. No base quality values were provided; no much bigger clone lies one nucleotide off. The data were taken from a study of blood T cell repertoires in COVID-19 (dated by TCRdb to the early 2020s). Regarding the research as a whole: Samples covering the acute and convalescent phases of COVID-19 were provided by collaborators in the United States, Italy and Spain. The dataset comprised deeply sampled blood TCRbeta repertoires from subjects exposed to, actively infected with, or recovered from COVID-19. The material from the prospective study consisted of cDNA or gDNA derived from T cells, B-cell-depleted T cells, or PBMCs. The repertoires were made available in a free public database intended to serve as a resource for research on the immune response to SARS-CoV-2. Where available, HLA class I and class II types were obtained from metadata supplied by the sample provider rather than from assay-based typing. The samples were drawn from two sources: the first 160 participants of the ongoing ImmuneRACE study, and 950 to 1,500 subjects contributed by 6 global collaborators. Sample metadata almost always included a de-identified subject ID, COVID-19 status, age in years and sex.

TCRbeta CDR3 regions were amplified from genomic DNA using the immunoSEQ Assay, a bias-controlled multiplex PCR. Under the source paper's analysis protocol: The number of nucleated cells in each sample was estimated by amplification of reference gene primers within the assay. Sequence reads were collapsed and filtered to measure the absolute abundance of every unique TCRbeta CDR3 rearrangement. Productive Simpson clonality was computed per sample as the square root of Simpson's diversity index over productive rearrangements. TCRdb's version of the immuneACCESS table is confined to in-frame rearrangements and falls short of the full clone set. An unresolved V gene accounts for under half of the shortfall where checked; the remainder is of unknown origin. V, J and clone size reflect that table, while D and trimming were determined from the DNA. This sample lists 50,000 to 70,000 clones; 79% were detected once. Under 4% of the sample goes to the ten largest clones.

Collaborating institutions collected whole blood in K2EDTA tubes following their own protocols. For TCRbeta analysis, collaborators shipped samples as frozen whole blood, isolated PBMCs, or DNA extracted from either of those sample types. On the study overall, not on this receptor specifically: Clinical and demographic metadata were provided uncurated, with the amount varying by source and participant.

CDR1 and CDR2 are read off the germline V gene as SGHRS and YFSETQ. The CDR3 contains 14 residues, cysteine and phenylalanine counted. This entry keeps only the CDR3 DNA: 42 bases, framed from base 1. V is clipped by 2 bases and J by 10 bases, and the sequence between their germline boundaries is 13 bases long. The V gene is TRBV5-1 and the J gene is TRBJ1-6; the best D guess is TRBD1, with 6 bases matching. This receptor was identified in a man aged 55-75 years with acute or convalescent COVID-19. The sequenced material came from peripheral blood. The bases are TGCGCCAGCAGCTTACAGGGAGAAAGGTCACCCCTCCACTTT. This encodes CASSLQGERSPLHF.